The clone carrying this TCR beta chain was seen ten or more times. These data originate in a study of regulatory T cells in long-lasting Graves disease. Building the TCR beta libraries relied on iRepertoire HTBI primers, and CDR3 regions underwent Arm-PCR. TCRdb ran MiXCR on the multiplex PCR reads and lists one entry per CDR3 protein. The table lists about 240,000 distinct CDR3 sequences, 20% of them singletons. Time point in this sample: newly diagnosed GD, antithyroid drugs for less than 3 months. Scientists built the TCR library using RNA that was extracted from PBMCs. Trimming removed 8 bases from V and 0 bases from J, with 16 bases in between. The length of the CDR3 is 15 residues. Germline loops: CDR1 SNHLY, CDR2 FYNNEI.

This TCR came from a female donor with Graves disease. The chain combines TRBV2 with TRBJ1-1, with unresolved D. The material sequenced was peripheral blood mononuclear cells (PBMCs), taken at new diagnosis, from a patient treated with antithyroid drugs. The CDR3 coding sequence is TGTGCCAGCCTTATAGGGCGGCCGATGAACACTGAAGCTTTCTTT. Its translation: CASLIGRPMNTEAFF.